This TCR beta chain is drawn from a study of cytomegalovirus exposure and HLA in healthy donors. Study results and limitations: A link between a missense DCLRE1C variant and TCR beta V- and J-gene trimming emerged from a later analysis. In a later analysis, compared with equally common non-associated chains, HLA-associated beta chains were more expanded. What a later analysis showed was that several of the most significant clusters appeared linked to common viral pathogens. Prediction of most subjects' HLA-A and HLA-B alleles by TCR beta sequences was reportedly accurate.

Vbeta (60) and Jbeta (13) primers were used in the PCR. Clones were sequenced by immunoSEQ multiplex PCR, and TCRdb holds only the in-frame ones, with some missing. The sample lists about 160,000 clones; 65% to 85% were seen once. To note about this clone: Its matching antigen is unknown.

Input material: PBMCs. The TCR sequence derives from a woman in her forties in good health and CMV-seropositive.

CDR3 sequence (DNA): TGTGCCAGCAGTGGGGGGACTTTGACCACAGATACGCAGTATTTT. Translated: CASSGGTLTTDTQYF. The chain couples TRBV2 to TRBJ2-3; D is perhaps TRBD2 (6 bases). The CDR3 loop spans 15 amino acids. Germline V gene sequence: CDR1 SNHLY, CDR2 FYNNEI. The V gene lost 4 bases and the J gene lost 2 bases, with 13 bases spanning the gap.